A selection of T cell receptor beta chains follows, all from one sample in a study of cytomegalovirus exposure and HLA in healthy donors. Assay: immunoSEQ multiplex PCR; the TCRdb copy retains only in-frame clones and omits some. The sample has about 260,000 clones; less than 95% are singletons. What was sequenced was PBMCs. The origin of the receptors is a woman in her twenties or thirties in good health and CMV-seronegative. The CDR3 runs from the conserved cysteine through the conserved F or W. The D gene is left open where the match is weak. The listing skips clone size in some rows; elsewhere it reads once, few, many or a size class.

size,J,D,V,CDR3,DNA
NA,TRBJ1-2,NA,TRBV29-1,CSVEVVKLGSYGYTF,TGCAGCGTTGAAGTTGTAAAACTCGGGAGCTATGGCTACACCTTC
NA,TRBJ1-2,NA,TRBV4-2,CASSQTGDFYGYTF,TGTGCCAGCAGCCAAACCGGGGATTTCTATGGCTACACCTTC
NA,TRBJ2-5,TRBD2,TRBV30,CAWSITSGQETQYF,TGTGCCTGGAGCATTACTAGCGGCCAAGAGACCCAGTACTTC
NA,TRBJ1-1,NA,TRBV5-1,CASSLEWGRMNTEAFF,TGCGCCAGCAGCTTGGAGTGGGGTCGGATGAACACTGAAGCTTTCTTT
NA,TRBJ2-4,TRBD1,TRBV5-3,CARSCWTGVNLAKNIQYF,TGTGCCAGAAGCTGTTGGACAGGGGTAAACCTAGCCAAAAACATTCAGTACTTC
few,TRBJ1-2,NA,TRBV12-5,CASGSGVGGYTF,TGTGCTAGTGGATCAGGGGTCGGTGGCTACACCTTC
once,TRBJ1-2,NA,TRBV5-6,CASSFGTPVGYTF,TGTGCCAGCAGTTTCGGCACCCCGGTGGGCTACACCTTC
once,TRBJ2-1,TRBD2,TRBV7-9,CASSSPRRTSGSYNEQFF,TGTGCCAGCAGCTCGCCACGCCGGACTAGCGGGAGTTACAATGAGCAGTTCTTC
NA,TRBJ2-2,TRBD2,TRBV9,CASSVASDGGTGELFF,TGTGCCAGCAGCGTAGCGAGCGACGGGGGGACCGGGGAGCTGTTTTTT
NA,TRBJ2-5,TRBD2,TRBV28,CASSPRTSGSVETQYF,TGTGCCAGCAGTCCGAGGACTAGCGGGAGTGTAGAGACCCAGTACTTC
NA,TRBJ2-3,NA,TRBV4-1,CASSQDATTPSTDTQYF,TGCGCCAGCAGCCAAGATGCCACCACCCCTAGCACAGATACGCAGTATTTT
NA,TRBJ2-5,NA,TRBV7-9,CASSFFSSRDETQYF,TGTGCCAGCAGCTTCTTTTCGTCCAGGGATGAGACCCAGTACTTC
NA,TRBJ2-7,NA,TRBV7-8,CASSLDRQTYEQYF,TGTGCCAGCAGCTTAGACCGACAAACCTACGAGCAGTACTTC
NA,TRBJ1-2,NA,TRBV29-1,CSVPKDGNSNYGYTF,TGCAGCGTCCCTAAGGATGGAAACTCAAACTATGGCTACACCTTC
NA,TRBJ2-1,NA,TRBV29-1,CSVGVAQNNEQFF,TGCAGCGTAGGGGTAGCGCAGAACAATGAGCAGTTCTTC
NA,TRBJ2-6,NA,TRBV7-7,CASSLDSSGANVLTF,TGTGCCAGCAGCTTAGACAGCTCTGGGGCCAACGTCCTGACTTTC
NA,TRBJ2-2,NA,TRBV28,CASTEHPSMGAATGELFF,TGTGCCAGCACCGAACACCCGAGCATGGGGGCGGCCACCGGGGAGCTGTTTTTT
NA,TRBJ2-7,NA,TRBV19,CASSRRGAPSSYEQYF,TGTGCCAGTAGTCGCCGGGGGGCCCCGAGCTCCTACGAGCAGTACTTC
NA,TRBJ1-5,NA,TRBV5-1,CASSLDSSDQPQHF,TGCGCCAGCAGCTTGGACAGTTCTGATCAGCCCCAGCATTTT
NA,TRBJ2-6,NA,TRBV6-6,CASSYGGFGANVLTF,TGTGCCAGCAGTTACGGGGGTTTTGGGGCCAACGTCCTGACTTTC
NA,TRBJ2-4,TRBD2,TRBV2,CASGGTSRQKNIQYF,TGTGCCAGCGGCGGGACTAGCAGACAGAAAAACATTCAGTACTTC
once,TRBJ2-2,NA,TRBV28,CASSFGRTGELFF,TGTGCCAGCAGTTTCGGTCGCACCGGGGAGCTGTTTTTT
once,TRBJ2-1,TRBD1,TRBV12-5,CASGLTGGSSYNEQFF,TGTGCTAGTGGTTTGACAGGGGGAAGCTCCTACAATGAGCAGTTCTTC
NA,TRBJ2-2,TRBD1,TRBV4-3,CASSPGTGDTGELFF,TGCGCCAGCAGCCCCGGGACAGGGGACACCGGGGAGCTGTTTTTT
NA,TRBJ1-5,NA,TRBV23-1,CASSPYRDEGCNQPQHF,TGCGCCAGCAGTCCTTACAGGGACGAGGGGTGCAATCAGCCCCAGCATTTT
NA,TRBJ2-7,NA,TRBV7-9,CASSLLGTYEQYF,TGTGCCAGCAGCTTACTGGGAACCTACGAGCAGTACTTC
NA,TRBJ2-1,TRBD2,TRBV27,CASNLAGGFSEQFF,TGTGCCAGCAATCTAGCGGGAGGATTTAGTGAGCAGTTCTTC
NA,TRBJ2-1,NA,TRBV11-2,CASRFSGGRTPHEQFF,TGTGCCAGCCGTTTCTCTGGGGGGCGTACCCCCCATGAGCAGTTCTTC
NA,TRBJ2-7,NA,TRBV9,CASSVAGGFYEQYF,TGTGCCAGCAGCGTAGCTGGGGGGTTCTACGAGCAGTACTTC
few,TRBJ1-5,NA,TRBV19,CASSKGVQPQHF,TGTGCCAGTAGTAAGGGGGTTCAGCCCCAGCATTTT
NA,TRBJ2-1,NA,TRBV7-7,CASSFAIYNEQFF,TGTGCCAGCAGCTTCGCAATTTACAATGAGCAGTTCTTC
NA,TRBJ2-3,NA,TRBV9,CASSVAGGAGDTQYF,TGTGCCAGCAGCGTAGCTGGGGGCGCCGGAGATACGCAGTATTTT
NA,TRBJ2-7,TRBD2,TRBV2,CASSASGLATYEQYF,TGTGCCAGCAGTGCCTCGGGACTAGCGACCTACGAGCAGTACTTC